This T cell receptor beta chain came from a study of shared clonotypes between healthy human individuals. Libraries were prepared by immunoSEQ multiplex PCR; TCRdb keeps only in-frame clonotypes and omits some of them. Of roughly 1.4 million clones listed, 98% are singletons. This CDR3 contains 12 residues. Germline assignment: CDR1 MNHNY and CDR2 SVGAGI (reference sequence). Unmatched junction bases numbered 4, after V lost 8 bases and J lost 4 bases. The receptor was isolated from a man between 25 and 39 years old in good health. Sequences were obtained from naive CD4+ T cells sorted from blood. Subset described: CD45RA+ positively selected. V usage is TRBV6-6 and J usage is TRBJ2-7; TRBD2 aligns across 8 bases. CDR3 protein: CASGTSGYEQYF. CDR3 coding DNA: TGTGCCAGCGGAACTAGCGGATACGAGCAGTACTTC.